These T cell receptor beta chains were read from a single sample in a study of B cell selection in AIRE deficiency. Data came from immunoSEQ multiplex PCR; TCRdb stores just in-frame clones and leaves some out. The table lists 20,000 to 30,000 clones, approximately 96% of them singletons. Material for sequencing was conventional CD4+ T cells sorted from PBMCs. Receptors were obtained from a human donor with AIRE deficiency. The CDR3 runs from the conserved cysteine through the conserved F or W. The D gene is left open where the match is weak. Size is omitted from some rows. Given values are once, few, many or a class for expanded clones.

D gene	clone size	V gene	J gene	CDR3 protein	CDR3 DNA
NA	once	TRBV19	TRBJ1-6	CASRGTRDNSPLHF	TGTGCCAGTAGGGGGACGCGCGATAATTCACCCCTCCACTTT
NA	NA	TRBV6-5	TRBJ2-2	CASSYDRFGGGELFF	TGTGCCAGCAGTTACGATCGGTTTGGGGGCGGGGAGCTGTTTTTT
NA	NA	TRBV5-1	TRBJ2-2	CASSLGGAQTGELFF	TGCGCCAGCAGCTTGGGTGGCGCTCAAACCGGGGAGCTGTTTTTT
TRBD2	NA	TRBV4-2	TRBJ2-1	CASSPIGTSGRAGQDEQFF	TGTGCCAGCAGCCCAATCGGGACTAGCGGGAGGGCAGGTCAGGATGAGCAGTTCTTC
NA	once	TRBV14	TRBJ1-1	CASSQDVGPAEAFF	TGTGCCAGCAGCCAAGATGTGGGTCCGGCTGAAGCTTTCTTT
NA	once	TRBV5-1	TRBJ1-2	CASSLESNYGYTF	TGCGCCAGCAGCTTGGAGTCGAACTATGGCTACACCTTC
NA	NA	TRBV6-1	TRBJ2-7	CASSEVVYEQYF	TGTGCCAGCAGTGAAGTGGTTTACGAGCAGTACTTC
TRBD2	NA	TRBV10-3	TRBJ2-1	CAISESGRSSYNEQFF	TGTGCCATCAGTGAGTCCGGGAGGAGCTCCTACAATGAGCAGTTCTTC
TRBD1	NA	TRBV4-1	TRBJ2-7	CASSPRDRAPYEQYF	TGCGCCAGCAGCCCCCGGGACAGGGCCCCCTACGAGCAGTACTTC
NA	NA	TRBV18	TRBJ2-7	CASSPFPGAYEQYF	TGTGCCAGCTCACCATTTCCGGGGGCCTACGAGCAGTACTTC
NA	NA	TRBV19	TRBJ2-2	CASGQGLNTGELFF	TGTGCCAGCGGGCAGGGCCTTAACACCGGGGAGCTGTTTTTT
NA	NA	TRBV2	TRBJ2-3	CASSGGRSNSDTQYF	TGTGCCAGCAGTGGGGGGCGGAGTAACTCAGATACGCAGTATTTT
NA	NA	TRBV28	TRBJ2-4	CASSSQLTRDSRGHNIQYF	TGTGCCAGCAGTTCACAATTGACCCGGGATTCCCGGGGCCACAACATTCAGTACTTC
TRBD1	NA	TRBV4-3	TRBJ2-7	CASSRTGTGTYEQYF	TGCGCCAGCAGCCGGACCGGGACAGGAACCTACGAGCAGTACTTC
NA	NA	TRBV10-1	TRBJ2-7	CARGDPFYEQYF	TGCGCCAGGGGGGACCCGTTCTACGAGCAGTACTTC
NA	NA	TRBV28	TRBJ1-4	CASSLLIGELFF	TGTGCCAGCAGTTTATTAATAGGGGAACTGTTTTTT
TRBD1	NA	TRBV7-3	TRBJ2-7	CASSFEQGGSYEQYF	TGTGCCAGCAGCTTCGAACAGGGGGGATCCTACGAGCAGTACTTC
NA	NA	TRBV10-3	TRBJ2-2	CAISGGNTGELFF	TGTGCCATCAGCGGCGGGAACACCGGGGAGCTGTTTTTT
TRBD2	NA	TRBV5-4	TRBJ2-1	CASSMNPGAGSYNEQFF	TGTGCCAGCAGCATGAACCCCGGAGCGGGGTCCTACAATGAGCAGTTCTTC
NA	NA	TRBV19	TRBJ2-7	CASSIVAGIDEQYF	TGTGCCAGTAGTATCGTCGCAGGGATCGACGAGCAGTACTTC
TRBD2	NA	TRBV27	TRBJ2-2	CASSERTSYTGELFF	TGTGCCAGCAGCGAAAGGACTAGTTACACCGGGGAGCTGTTTTTT
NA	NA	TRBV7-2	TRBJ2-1	CASSLKQGNNEQFF	TGTGCCAGCAGCTTAAAACAGGGTAACAATGAGCAGTTCTTC
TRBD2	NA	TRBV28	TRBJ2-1	CASSLTSGSGLGEQFF	TGTGCCAGCAGCTTGACTAGCGGGAGTGGATTAGGTGAGCAGTTCTTC
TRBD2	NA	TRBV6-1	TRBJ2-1	CASSRAGARNEQFF	TGTGCCAGCAGCCGAGCGGGAGCCAGGAATGAGCAGTTCTTC
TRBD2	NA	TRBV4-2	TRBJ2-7	CASSPGGGYEQYF	TGTGCCAGCAGCCCCGGGGGGGGCTACGAGCAGTACTTC
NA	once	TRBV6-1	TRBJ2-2	CASSEASGGPGTGELFF	TGTGCCAGCAGTGAAGCGAGCGGCGGACCAGGCACCGGGGAGCTGTTTTTT
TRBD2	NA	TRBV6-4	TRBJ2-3	CASSPILAGATDTQYF	TGTGCCAGCAGTCCAATTCTAGCGGGAGCAACAGATACGCAGTATTTT
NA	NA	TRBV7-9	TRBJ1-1	CASSSPGGMGTEAFF	TGTGCCAGCAGCTCTCCTGGGGGGATGGGGACTGAAGCTTTCTTT
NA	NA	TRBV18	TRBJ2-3	CASSPSGDTQYF	TGTGCCAGCTCACCCAGCGGAGATACGCAGTATTTT
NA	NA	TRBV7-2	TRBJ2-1	CASSKNSIGEQFF	TGTGCCAGCAGTAAAAATAGCATTGGTGAGCAGTTCTTC
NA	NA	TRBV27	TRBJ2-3	CASSLSVGPQYF	TGTGCCAGCAGTTTATCAGTGGGTCCGCAGTATTTT
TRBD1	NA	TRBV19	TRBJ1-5	CASNWDRYQPQHF	TGTGCCAGTAATTGGGACAGGTATCAGCCCCAGCATTTT
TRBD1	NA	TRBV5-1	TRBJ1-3	CASREERDSRVYASGNTIYF	TGCGCCAGCAGGGAAGAGCGGGACAGCAGGGTTTACGCCTCTGGAAACACCATATATTTT
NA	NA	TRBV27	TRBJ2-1	CASTSPSSSSYNEQFF	TGTGCCAGCACCTCCCCCAGTTCCAGCTCCTACAATGAGCAGTTCTTC
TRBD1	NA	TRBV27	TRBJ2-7	CASSQQGATYEQYF	TGTGCCAGCAGTCAACAGGGGGCGACGTACGAGCAGTACTTC
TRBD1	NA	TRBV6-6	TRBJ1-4	CASRRQGDEKLFF	TGTGCCAGCAGGCGACAGGGGGATGAAAAACTGTTTTTT
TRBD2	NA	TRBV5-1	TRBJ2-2	CASSTGTSGSAAGELFF	TGCGCCAGCAGCACCGGGACTAGCGGGAGCGCCGCCGGGGAGCTGTTTTTT
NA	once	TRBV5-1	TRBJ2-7	CASSLMASSSYEQYF	TGCGCCAGCAGCTTGATGGCTTCCAGCTCCTACGAGCAGTACTTC
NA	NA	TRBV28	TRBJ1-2	CASSFNRAVGYTF	TGTGCCAGCAGTTTTAACAGGGCGGTTGGCTACACCTTC
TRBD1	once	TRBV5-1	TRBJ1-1	CASSFGQGAEAFF	TGCGCCAGCAGCTTCGGACAGGGCGCTGAAGCTTTCTTT
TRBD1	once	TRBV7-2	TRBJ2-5	CASSSQTGGGRETQYF	TGTGCCAGCAGCTCCCAGACAGGGGGCGGAAGAGAGACCCAGTACTTC